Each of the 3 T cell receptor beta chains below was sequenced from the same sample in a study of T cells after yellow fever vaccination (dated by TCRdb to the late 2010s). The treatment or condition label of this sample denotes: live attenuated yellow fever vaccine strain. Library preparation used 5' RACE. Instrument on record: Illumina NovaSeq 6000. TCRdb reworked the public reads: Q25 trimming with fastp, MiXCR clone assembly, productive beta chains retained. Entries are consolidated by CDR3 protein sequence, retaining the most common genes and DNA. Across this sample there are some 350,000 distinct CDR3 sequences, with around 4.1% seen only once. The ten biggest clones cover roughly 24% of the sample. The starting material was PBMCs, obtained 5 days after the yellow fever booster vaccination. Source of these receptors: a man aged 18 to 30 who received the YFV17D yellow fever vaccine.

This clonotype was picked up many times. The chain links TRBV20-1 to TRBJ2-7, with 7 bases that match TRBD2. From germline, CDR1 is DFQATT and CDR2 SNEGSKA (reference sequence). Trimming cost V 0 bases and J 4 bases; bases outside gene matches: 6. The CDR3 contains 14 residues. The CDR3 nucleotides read TGCAGTGCTAGAGATGTATTGGGGGGGTACGAGCAGTACTTC. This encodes CSARDVLGGYEQYF.

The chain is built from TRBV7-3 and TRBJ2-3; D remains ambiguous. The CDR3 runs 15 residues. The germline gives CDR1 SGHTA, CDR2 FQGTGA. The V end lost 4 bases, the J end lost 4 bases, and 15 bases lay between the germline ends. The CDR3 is CASSSRKGFADTQYF. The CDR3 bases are TGTGCCAGCAGCTCCAGGAAGGGATTCGCAGATACGCAGTATTTT.

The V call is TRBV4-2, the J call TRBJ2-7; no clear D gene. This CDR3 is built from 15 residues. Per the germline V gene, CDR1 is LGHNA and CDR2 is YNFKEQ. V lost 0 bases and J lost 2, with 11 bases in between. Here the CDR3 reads CASSQEPARTYEQYF. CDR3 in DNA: TGTGCCAGCAGCCAAGAACCAGCGAGAACCTACGAGCAGTACTTC.